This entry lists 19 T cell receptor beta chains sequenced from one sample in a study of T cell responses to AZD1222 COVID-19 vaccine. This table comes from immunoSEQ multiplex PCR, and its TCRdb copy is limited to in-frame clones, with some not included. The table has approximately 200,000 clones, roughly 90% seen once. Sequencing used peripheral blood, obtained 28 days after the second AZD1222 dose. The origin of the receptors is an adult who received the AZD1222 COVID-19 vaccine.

The CDR3 is CASSLAGPGDTQYF. CDR3 bases: TGTGCCAGCAGCCTAGCGGGGCCCGGGGATACGCAGTATTTT. V gene TRBV3-1 (or the pseudogene TRBV3-2) combines with J gene TRBJ2-3; 8 positions agree with TRBD2. Unmatched junction bases numbered 6, after V lost 4 bases and J lost 6 bases. Germline V gives CDR1 LGHDT, CDR2 YNNKEL (reference sequence). The CDR3 covers 14 residues.

The CDR3 here is CASSRGQGAYEQYF. The CDR3 nucleotides are TGTGCCAGCAGCAGGGGACAGGGGGCCTACGAGCAGTACTTC. The J gene is TRBJ2-7, the V gene TRBV5-4; the match to TRBD1 covers 11 bases. V shed 4 bases, J shed 2 bases, and the junction held 2 bases outside the gene matches. Germline CDR1 is SGHNT and CDR2 is YYREEE (reference sequence). CDR3 length equals 14 residues.

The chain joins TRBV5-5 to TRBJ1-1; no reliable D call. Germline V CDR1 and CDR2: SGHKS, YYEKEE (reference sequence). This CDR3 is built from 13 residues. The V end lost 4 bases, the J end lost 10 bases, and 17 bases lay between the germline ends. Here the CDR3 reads CASSPHTLTPAFF. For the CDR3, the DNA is TGTGCCAGCAGCCCCCACACCCTAACGCCAGCTTTCTTT.

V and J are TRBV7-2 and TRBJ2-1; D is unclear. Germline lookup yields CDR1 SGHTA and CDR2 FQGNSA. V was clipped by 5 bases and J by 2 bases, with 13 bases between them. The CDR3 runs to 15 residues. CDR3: CASSKRSRTYNEQFF. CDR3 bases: TGTGCCAGCAGCAAGAGGAGTAGAACCTACAATGAGCAGTTCTTC.

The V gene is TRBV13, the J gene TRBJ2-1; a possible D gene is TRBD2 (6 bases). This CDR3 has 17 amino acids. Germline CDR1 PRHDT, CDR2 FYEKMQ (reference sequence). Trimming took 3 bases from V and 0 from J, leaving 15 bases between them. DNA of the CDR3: TGTGCCAGCAGCTTCCGACTAGACCCGGGCTCCTACAATGAGCAGTTCTTC. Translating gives CASSFRLDPGSYNEQFF.

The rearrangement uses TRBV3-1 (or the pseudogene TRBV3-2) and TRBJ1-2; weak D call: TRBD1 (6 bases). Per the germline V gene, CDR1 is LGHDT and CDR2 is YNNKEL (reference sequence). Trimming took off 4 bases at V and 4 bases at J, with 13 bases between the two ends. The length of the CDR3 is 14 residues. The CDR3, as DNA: TGTGCCAGCAGCCCGTTTCAGGGGAGCTATGGCTACACCTTC. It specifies CASSPFQGSYGYTF.

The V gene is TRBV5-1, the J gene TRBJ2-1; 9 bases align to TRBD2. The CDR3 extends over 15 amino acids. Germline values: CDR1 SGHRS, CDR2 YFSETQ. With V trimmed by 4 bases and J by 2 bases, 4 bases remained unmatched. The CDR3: CASSTGLATYNEQFF. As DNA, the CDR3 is TGCGCCAGCAGCACAGGACTAGCGACCTACAATGAGCAGTTCTTC.

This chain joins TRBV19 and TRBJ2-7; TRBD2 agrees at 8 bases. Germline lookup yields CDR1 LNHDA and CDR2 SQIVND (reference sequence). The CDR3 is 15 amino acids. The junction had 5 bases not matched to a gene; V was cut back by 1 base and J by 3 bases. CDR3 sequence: CASSIGSGISYEQYF. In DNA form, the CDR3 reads TGTGCCAGTAGTATAGGTAGCGGGATAAGCTACGAGCAGTACTTC.

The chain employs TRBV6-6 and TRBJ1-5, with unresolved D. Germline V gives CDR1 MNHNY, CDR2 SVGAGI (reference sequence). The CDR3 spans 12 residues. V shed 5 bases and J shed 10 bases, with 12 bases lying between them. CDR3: CASSPSQYPQHF. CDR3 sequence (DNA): TGTGCCAGCAGTCCTTCTCAGTACCCCCAGCATTTT.

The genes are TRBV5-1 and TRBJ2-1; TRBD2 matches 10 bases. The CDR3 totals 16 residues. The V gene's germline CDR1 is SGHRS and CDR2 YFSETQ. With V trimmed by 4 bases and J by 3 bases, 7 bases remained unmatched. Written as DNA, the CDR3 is TGCGCCAGCAGCCCCTCCGGGACTAGCGTCTACAATGAGCAGTTCTTC. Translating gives CASSPSGTSVYNEQFF. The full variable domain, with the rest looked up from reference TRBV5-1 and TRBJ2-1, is KAGVTQTPRYLIKTRGQQVTLSCSPISGHRSVSWYQQTPGQGLQFLFEYFSETQRNKGNFPGRFSGRQFSNSRSEMNVSTLELGDSALYLCASSPSGTSVYNEQFFGPGTRLTVL.

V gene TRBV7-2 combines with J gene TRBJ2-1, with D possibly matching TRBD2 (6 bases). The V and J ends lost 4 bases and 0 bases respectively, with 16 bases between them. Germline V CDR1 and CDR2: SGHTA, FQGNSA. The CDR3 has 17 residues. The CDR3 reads CASSSLSGKSSYNEQFF. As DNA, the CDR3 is TGTGCCAGCAGCTCCCTTAGCGGAAAAAGCTCCTACAATGAGCAGTTCTTC.

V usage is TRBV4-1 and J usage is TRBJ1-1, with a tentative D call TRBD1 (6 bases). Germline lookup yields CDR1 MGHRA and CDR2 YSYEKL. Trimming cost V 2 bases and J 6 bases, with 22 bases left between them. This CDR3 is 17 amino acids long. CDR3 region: CASSQPFRTDQTAEAFF. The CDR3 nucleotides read TGCGCCAGCAGCCAACCGTTTCGGACAGACCAAACAGCTGAAGCTTTCTTT.

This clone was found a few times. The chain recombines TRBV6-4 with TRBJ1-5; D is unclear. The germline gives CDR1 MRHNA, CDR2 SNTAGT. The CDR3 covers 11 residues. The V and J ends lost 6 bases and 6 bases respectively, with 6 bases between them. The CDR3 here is CASRGSQPQHF. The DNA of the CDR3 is TGTGCCAGCAGAGGGTCTCAGCCCCAGCATTTT.

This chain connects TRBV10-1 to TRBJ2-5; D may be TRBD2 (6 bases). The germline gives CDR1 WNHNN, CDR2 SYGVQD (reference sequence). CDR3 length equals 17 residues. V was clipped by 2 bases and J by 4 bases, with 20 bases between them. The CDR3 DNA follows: TGCGCCAGCAGTGAGGGTTCCGGGACTCCTGTTGGAGAGACCCAGTACTTC. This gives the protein CASSEGSGTPVGETQYF.

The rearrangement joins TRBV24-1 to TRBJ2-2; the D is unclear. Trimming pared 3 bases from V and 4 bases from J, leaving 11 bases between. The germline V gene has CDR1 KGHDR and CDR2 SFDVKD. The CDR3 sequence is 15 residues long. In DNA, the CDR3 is TGTGCCACCAGTGATCCCCAACAGAGCACCGGGGAGCTGTTTTTT. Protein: CATSDPQQSTGELFF.

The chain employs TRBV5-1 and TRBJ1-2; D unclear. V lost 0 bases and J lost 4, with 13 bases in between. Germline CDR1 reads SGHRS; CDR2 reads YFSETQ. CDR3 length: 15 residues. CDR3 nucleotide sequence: TGCGCCAGCAGCTTGGAACGTGACGGCCCCTATGGCTACACCTTC. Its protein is CASSLERDGPYGYTF.

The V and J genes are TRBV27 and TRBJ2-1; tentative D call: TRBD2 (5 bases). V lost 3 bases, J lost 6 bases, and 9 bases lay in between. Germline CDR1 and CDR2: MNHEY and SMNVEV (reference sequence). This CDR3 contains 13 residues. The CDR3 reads CASSLTLVNEQFF. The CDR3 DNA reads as TGTGCCAGCAGTTTGACACTAGTCAATGAGCAGTTCTTC.

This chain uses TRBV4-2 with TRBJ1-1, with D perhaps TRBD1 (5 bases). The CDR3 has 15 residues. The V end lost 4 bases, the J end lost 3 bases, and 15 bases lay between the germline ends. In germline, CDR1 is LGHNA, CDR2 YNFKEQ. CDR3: CASSPRRGGDTEAFF. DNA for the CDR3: TGTGCCAGCAGCCCCCGACGGGGCGGGGACACTGAAGCTTTCTTT.

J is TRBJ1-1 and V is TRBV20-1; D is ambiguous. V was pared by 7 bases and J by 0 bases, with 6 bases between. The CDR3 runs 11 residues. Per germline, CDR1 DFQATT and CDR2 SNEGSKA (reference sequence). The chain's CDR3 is CSGKMNTEAFF. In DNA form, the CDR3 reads TGCAGTGGGAAGATGAACACTGAAGCTTTCTTT.